The sample holds a few counts of the clone carrying this T cell receptor (beta chain). Its antigen is not known. The CDR3 runs to 13 residues. Trimming removed 7 bases at V and 4 bases at J, with 11 bases between. Sequencing was performed with immunoSEQ multiplex PCR; in TCRdb, only in-frame clones are kept and a portion is missing. The data show about 40,000 clones, about 70% seen once. This record belongs to a study of vaccination effects on CD4 cells after COVID-19. Whole-study context: Post-vaccine specimens arrived a median 72 days past the second dose. Study-level results: In vaccinees who were healthy, merely 1 out of 255 vaccine-induced clones cross-reacted with common cold coronaviruses. Clones of infection and vaccine origin contracted markedly late after vaccination.

Upon completion of more than 9 days in culture, CD4+ T cells were isolated. All study participants received two doses of BNT162b2 or mRNA-1273 vaccine. Half the medium was replaced with IL-2 medium on days 3 and 7. The sequenced sample was CD4+ T cells from PBMCs cultured without peptide, obtained after COVID-19 vaccination. This chain links TRBV12-3 or TRBV12-4 with TRBJ2-1; no clear D gene. The clonotype was recovered from a human donor who received a COVID-19 vaccine. CDR3 sequence: CASTFPAYNEQFF. CDR3 sequence (DNA): TGTGCCAGCACCTTCCCGGCATACAATGAGCAGTTCTTC.